This TCR beta chain was documented in a study of shared clonotypes between healthy human individuals. Study summary: CD4 naive and CD4 memory each took three plates per donor, while CD8 naive took two and CD8 memory one.

Here immunoSEQ multiplex PCR was the method, and the copy in TCRdb shows in-frame clones only, minus some. Here the sample spans around 1,100,000 clones, 70% to 85% being singletons. The TCR was taken from a man between 18 and 29 years old in good health. Some clones in this sample may be carry-over from other donors' samples. The material sequenced was memory CD4+ T cells from PBMCs. Described subset: CD45RA-negative fraction.

CDR3 nucleotide sequence: TGTGCCAGCAGCCAAGTGGAGGCAGGTGGCGGTGAAAAACTGTTTTTT. Residues: CASSQVEAGGGEKLFF. V and J are TRBV4-2 and TRBJ1-4; D gene unclear. This CDR3 has 16 amino acids. V lost 1 base and J 7 bases, leaving 16 bases between the germline ends. From germline, CDR1 is LGHNA and CDR2 YNFKEQ.